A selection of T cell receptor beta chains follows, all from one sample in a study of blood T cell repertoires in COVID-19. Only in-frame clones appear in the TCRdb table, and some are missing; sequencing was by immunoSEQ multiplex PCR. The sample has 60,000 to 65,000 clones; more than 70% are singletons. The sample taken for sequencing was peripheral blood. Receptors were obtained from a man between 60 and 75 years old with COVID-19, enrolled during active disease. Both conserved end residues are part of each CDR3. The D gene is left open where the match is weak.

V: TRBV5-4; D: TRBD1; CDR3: CASSRGQKNTGELFF
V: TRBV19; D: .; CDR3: CASSLGGGNQPQHF
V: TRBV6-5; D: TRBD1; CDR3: CASSRNQGARRKTVF
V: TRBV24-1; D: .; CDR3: CATSSRLISSYEQYF
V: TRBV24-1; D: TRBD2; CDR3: CATSDGLAVSSYNEQFF
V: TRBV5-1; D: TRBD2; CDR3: CASRERVAGENEQFF
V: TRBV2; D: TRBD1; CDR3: CASGDRGTAFF
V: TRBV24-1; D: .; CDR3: CATSDLRPDTQYF
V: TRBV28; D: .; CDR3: CASTRRTGSGNTIYF
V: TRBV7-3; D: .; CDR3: CASSFQGRSYEQYF
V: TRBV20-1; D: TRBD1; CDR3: CSASSGTGEGYTF
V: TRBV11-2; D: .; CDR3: CASSLVSFGETEAFF
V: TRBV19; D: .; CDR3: CASSISLRGSTGELFF
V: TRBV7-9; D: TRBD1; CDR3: CASSPGQGIQETQYF
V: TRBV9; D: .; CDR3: CASSVGGGQIQETQYF
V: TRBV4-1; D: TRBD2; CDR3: CASSQDGSGTVSYEQYF
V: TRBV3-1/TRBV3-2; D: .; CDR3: CASSRQKGANYNSPLHF
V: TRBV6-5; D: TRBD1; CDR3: CASTKGGMNTEAFF
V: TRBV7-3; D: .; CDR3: CASSELGVGTEAFF
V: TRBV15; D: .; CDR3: CATRARGRRYGYTF
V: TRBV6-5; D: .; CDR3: CASSREASDTQYF
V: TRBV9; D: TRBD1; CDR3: CASSVGTGGLGDTEAFF
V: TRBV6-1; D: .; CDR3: CASSEVQTGEAFF
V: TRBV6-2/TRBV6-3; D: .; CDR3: CASSYSTGGLTEAFF
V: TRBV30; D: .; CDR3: CAADGEGRQAQHF
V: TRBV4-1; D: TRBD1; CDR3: CASSQGQGERSPLHF
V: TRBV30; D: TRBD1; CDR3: CAWGQGGQPQHF
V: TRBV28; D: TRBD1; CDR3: CASNDRVYSSGYTF
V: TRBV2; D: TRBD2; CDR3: CASKGTNYFYEQYF
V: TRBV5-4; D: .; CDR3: CASSWGQNTEAFF
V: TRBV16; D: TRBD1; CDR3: CASSPRDRGYGYTF
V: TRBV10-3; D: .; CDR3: CAISLDPGNQPQHF
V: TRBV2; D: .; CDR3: CASSGQGSLNQPQHF